This entry concerns a single T cell receptor (beta chain). Which antigen it targets is not known. No base qualities exist here, and no much larger clone lies one base off it. The run used an Illumina HiSeq 1500. TCRdb's own reprocessing of the public reads used fastp at Q25 and MiXCR and kept productive beta chains. Every entry covers one CDR3 protein and lists the most common genes and DNA from its rows. The sample includes about 120,000 distinct CDR3 sequences, with under 35% observed a single time. The ten largest clones take up around 41% of the sample. The source of the sample is a study of T cell repertoires in cytomegalovirus infection (dated by TCRdb to about 2019). Background on the whole study: Recently identified HLA-C-restricted CMV epitopes, whose presentation resists viral immunomodulation, were targeted by peptide stimulations together with well-studied HLA-B-restricted epitopes. Donor HLA type was relevant to the analysis, because carriage of CMV infection together with the matching HLA type was indicated by public TCR beta signatures.

Overall study outcomes, separate from this receptor: Carriers of CMV infection plus the relevant HLA type were discriminated by the cumulative frequency of public TCR beta family members in the study cohort and in an independent approximately 340-donor cohort. The ex vivo response was dominated by HLA-C-restricted CMV-specific TCR beta clonotypes, which also provided the single most frequent clonotype in two of eight donors.

This specimen's treatment or condition label, interpreted: in vitro stimulation with specific CMV peptide epitopes to enrich CMV-specific T cells. The sequence derives from a human donor in good health (CMV status not recorded). Some clones in this sample may be carry-over from other donors' samples. Sequencing used CD8+ T cells from cultured PBMCs, obtained from culture after CMV antigen stimulation.

The nucleotides read TGTGCCAGCTCACCACAGGCCGGGACAGGGGGCAGGTACGAGCAGTACTTC. It is translated as CASSPQAGTGGRYEQYF. The receptor chain draws on TRBV18 and TRBJ2-7; 12 bases in the junction line up with TRBD1. Trimming leaves V shorter by 1 base and J shorter by 4 bases, with the junction holding 8 bases beyond the gene matches. Reading the germline V gene gives CDR1 KGHSH and CDR2 LQKENI. Its CDR3 holds 17 amino acids, cysteine through phenylalanine. Only the CDR3 portion is preserved as DNA: 51 bases, with reading frame beginning at the first base.